This TCR beta chain was documented in a study of cytomegalovirus exposure and HLA in healthy donors. PCR used 60 Vbeta primers and 13 Jbeta primers. Some clones are missing from TCRdb's copy, which holds only in-frame ones; the method was immunoSEQ multiplex PCR. Here the sample spans 65,000 or so clones, 62% being singletons. Sequencing used PBMCs. This receptor was taken from a man aged 25-45 years in good health and CMV-seronegative.

The CDR3 here is CASSVSGGQPQHF. CDR3 sequence (DNA): TGTGCCAGCAGTGTGTCAGGAGGGCAGCCCCAGCATTTT. V usage is TRBV6-4 and J usage is TRBJ1-5; D is undetermined. The CDR3 extends over 13 amino acids. Germline V gene sequence: CDR1 MRHNA, CDR2 SNTAGT. With 4 bases removed from V and 7 bases from J, the gap between germline ends came to 11 bases.